The clone carrying this T cell receptor beta chain was observed a few times. Its antigen remains unidentified. Profiled with immunoSEQ multiplex PCR; TCRdb holds only in-frame clones, not every one. Among 40,000 to 55,000 clones listed, 76% were seen once. The data originate from a study of vaccination effects on CD4 cells after COVID-19. Study-wide context: Three convalescent patients were sampled both early and late post-vaccination.

Study outcomes and limitations: Clones arising from infection and from vaccination showed marked clonal contraction late after vaccination.

Trimming pared 3 bases from V and 0 bases from J, leaving 6 bases between. In germline, CDR1 is SEHNR, CDR2 FQNEAQ (reference sequence). The CDR3 consists of 14 residues. Investigators separated out CD4+ T cells once 9 to 11 days of culture had passed. Sometime from March through December 2020, the person acquired a SARS-CoV-2 infection that PCR confirmed. The participants, recipients of two vaccine doses, got either BNT162b2 or mRNA-1273. Each culture had half its medium swapped for IL-2 medium on days 3 and 7. The chain couples TRBV7-9 to TRBJ1-3, with D maybe TRBD1 (6 bases). The sequence was collected from a human donor who had a prior SARS-CoV-2 infection. This specimen was CD4+ T cells from PBMCs cultured without peptide, taken after COVID-19 vaccination. The CDR3 coding sequence is TGTGCCAGCAGCTTGGACAGCTCTGGAAACACCATATATTTT. Amino acid sequence: CASSLDSSGNTIYF.